A single T cell receptor (beta chain) is shown here with its context. What it binds is unknown. The sample comes from a study of memory CD4+ T cells and cytomegalovirus serostatus. Across the study: Donors were healthy Belgian adults, several CMV seropositive and roughly 25 seronegative. Study-wide results and limits: The CMV-associated TCR signature appears largely within the CD4+ memory repertoire. Of more than 150 reported CMV TCRbeta sequences, roughly 70 were found in memory CD4+ repertoires.

The sort gate was single viable CD3+CD4+CD8-CD45RO+ cells for memory CD4+ T cells. Positive selection with CD4 microbeads enriched total CD4+ T cells. This table comes from immunoSEQ multiplex PCR, and its TCRdb copy is limited to in-frame clones, with some not included. The data hold around 45,000 clones, with 60% to 80% observed a single time. Germline assignment: CDR1 MGHDK and CDR2 SYGVNS. The germline V and J ends were trimmed by 5 bases and 0 bases, with 23 bases remaining between them. The CDR3 has 18 residues. The sample taken for sequencing was memory CD4+ T cells from blood. This rearrangement joins TRBV25-1 to TRBJ2-7; perhaps TRBD1 as D (6 bases). The TCR sequence derives from an adult in good health and CMV-seropositive. CDR3 amino acids: CASSWTSYGDKSSYEQYF. CDR3 bases: TGTGCCAGCAGTTGGACATCATATGGGGACAAGAGCTCCTACGAGCAGTACTTC.